This T cell receptor (beta chain) appears in the sequencing data of a study of identical twins. The CDR3 consists of 14 residues. Germline V lookup: CDR1 SGHVS, CDR2 FQNEAQ. V was shortened by 2 bases and J by 2 bases, with 10 bases between the two germline ends. From the 5' RACE reads, TCRdb called clonotypes with MiXCR, one entry per CDR3 protein. The sample has about 280,000 distinct CDR3 sequences, 6.5% to 9.5% seen once; the top ten hold 2.1%. Only a few counts were recorded for this clonotype. These sequences were also reported in another study, on yellow fever vaccine responses in identical twins.

The receptor comes from a woman between 18 and 29 years old in good health. Sequencing used memory (CD45RO+) T cells sorted from blood. The rearrangement joins TRBV7-8 to TRBJ2-7; D call uncertain. The CDR3 protein is CASSLSPQPYEQYF. CDR3 nucleotide sequence: TGTGCCAGCAGCTTAAGCCCCCAGCCCTACGAGCAGTACTTC.